Each of the 21 T cell receptor beta chains below was sequenced from the same sample in a study of blood T cell repertoires in COVID-19. Some clones are missing from TCRdb's copy, which holds only in-frame ones; the method was immunoSEQ multiplex PCR. Of 120,000 or so clones in the sample, 82% were seen once. Sequencing used peripheral blood. The receptor set was obtained from a human donor in a cohort sampled during active COVID-19.

The chain employs TRBV10-2 and TRBJ2-3, with D possibly matching TRBD2 (5 bases). Deletions cut 2 bases from V and 4 bases from J, with 10 bases between. This CDR3 has 14 amino acids. CDR1 and CDR2 (germline): WSHSY, SAAADI. The chain's CDR3 is CASSERERADTQYF. In DNA, the CDR3 is TGCGCCAGCAGTGAGAGGGAGAGGGCAGATACGCAGTATTTT.

The chain joins TRBV2 to TRBJ1-6; perhaps TRBD1 as D (5 bases). Trimming stripped 2 bases from V and 6 bases from J, with 14 bases between. This CDR3 has 16 amino acids. Germline CDR1 reads SNHLY; CDR2 reads FYNNEI. This chain's CDR3 is CASSESYGRVNSPLHF. CDR3 DNA: TGTGCCAGCAGTGAAAGTTACGGCAGGGTTAATTCACCCCTCCACTTT.

The chain employs TRBV7-2 and TRBJ2-6; D is undetermined. The CDR3 runs 16 residues. Trimming took 0 bases from V and 2 from J, leaving 8 bases between them. Germline V gives CDR1 SGHTA, CDR2 FQGNSA. The CDR3 spells CASSLARSAGANVLTF. The CDR3 DNA follows: TGTGCCAGCAGCTTAGCCCGGAGCGCTGGGGCCAACGTCCTGACTTTC. Together with reference TRBV7-2 and TRBJ2-6, the CDR3 gives the full variable domain: GAGVSQSPSNKVTEKGKDVELRCDPISGHTALYWYRQSLGQGLEFLIYFQGNSAPDKSGLPSDRFSAERTGGSVSTLTIQRTQQEDSAVYLCASSLARSAGANVLTFGAGSRLTVL.

This clone was recorded a few times. The V call is TRBV6-6, the J call TRBJ1-3; a weak D match, TRBD1 (5 bases). Trimming left V 5 bases short and J 0 bases short, with 17 bases between. Per germline, CDR1 MNHNY and CDR2 SVGAGI (reference sequence). There are 17 residues in the CDR3. CDR3 sequence reads: CASSLEGPGLSGNTIYF. The CDR3 DNA is TGTGCCAGCAGTCTCGAAGGCCCAGGGCTCTCTGGAAACACCATATATTTT.

This clone was seen ten or more times. The chain links TRBV3-1 (or the pseudogene TRBV3-2) to TRBJ2-7, with 7 bases that match TRBD1. The CDR3 is 17 amino acids. Trimming cost V 0 bases and J 1 base; bases outside gene matches: 9. Looked up from germline, CDR1 is LGHDT and CDR2 is YNNKEL (reference sequence). The DNA of the CDR3 is TGTGCCAGCAGCCAAGAGCAAGGGACAGAGTTATCCTACGAGCAGTACTTC. This gives the protein CASSQEQGTELSYEQYF.

The chain joins TRBV6-5 to TRBJ2-7; the D is unclear. The V gene lost 4 bases and the J gene lost 11 bases, with 18 bases spanning the gap. This CDR3 has 13 amino acids. Germline CDR1 MNHEY, CDR2 SVGAGI. The CDR3 spells CASSSRASPNEYF. CDR3 coding DNA: TGTGCCAGCAGTTCGCGCGCGTCTCCCAACGAGTACTTC.

This clone was seen only once. The chain uses TRBV5-1 and TRBJ2-3; 8 nucleotides align to TRBD2. Trimming at V came to 7 bases and at J to 2 bases, leaving 9 bases not matched to a gene. This CDR3 region has 15 residues. Germline V gene lookup returns CDR1 SGHRS and CDR2 YFSETQ. CDR3 sequence (DNA): TGCGCCAGCGGTCCTTGGCGGGGGGACACAGATACGCAGTATTTT. It yields the protein CASGPWRGDTDTQYF.

The V and J genes are TRBV28 and TRBJ1-4; weak D call: TRBD1 (6 bases). The CDR3 is 15 amino acids. Trimming removed 5 bases from V and 4 bases from J, with 14 bases in between. CDR1 is MDHEN and CDR2 is SYDVKM in the germline V gene. The CDR3 reads CASSTYRDINEKLFF. The CDR3 nucleotides read TGTGCCAGCAGTACCTACAGGGATATTAATGAAAAACTGTTTTTT.

The chain carries TRBV28 and TRBJ1-6; no clear D. Germline-derived CDR1 and CDR2 are MDHEN and SYDVKM. The CDR3 is 15 amino acids. V dropped 6 bases and J dropped 7 bases, with 16 bases sitting between them. CDR3 amino acids: CASRIIRLGNSPLHF. The CDR3 region has the DNA TGTGCCAGCAGAATAATAAGACTTGGGAATTCACCCCTCCACTTT.

CDR3 amino acids: CASSSRTGVSPLHF. CDR3 coding DNA: TGTGCCAGCAGCTCGCGGACAGGGGTGTCACCCCTCCACTTT. This chain links TRBV9 with TRBJ1-6, with 9 nucleotides matching TRBD1. The CDR3 is 14 residues long. J lost 10 bases, V lost 4 bases, and 6 bases had no gene match. Per germline, CDR1 SGDLS and CDR2 YYNGEE.

This chain connects TRBV5-1 to TRBJ1-2; 7 nucleotides agree with TRBD1. In germline, CDR1 is SGHRS, CDR2 YFSETQ. The CDR3 has 12 residues. V trimming: 4 bases; J trimming: 7 bases; junction bases outside the gene matches: 4. CDR3 DNA: TGCGCCAGCAGCCCGTACAGGGGTGGCTACACCTTC. The encoded protein is CASSPYRGGYTF.

This clone was counted only a few times. This rearrangement joins TRBV29-1 to TRBJ2-7; 10 bases match TRBD1. CDR3 length: 15 residues. V lost 5 bases and J lost 0; bases outside the gene matches: 7. CDR1 SQVTM and CDR2 ANQGSEA come from the germline V gene. The CDR3 DNA sequence: TGCAGCGTTAACCCGGGACAGGGGAACTCCTACGAGCAGTACTTC. It codes for CSVNPGQGNSYEQYF.

In its sample, this clone was seen once. The chain has TRBV7-8 and TRBJ2-7; 9 bases match TRBD1. This CDR3 contains 15 residues. The germline gives CDR1 SGHVS, CDR2 FQNEAQ. Losses at the gene ends were 3 bases for V and 2 bases for J; bases not matched to a gene: 5. The CDR3 DNA is TGTGCCAGCAGCTTCCGGAGGACAGGGGCCTACGAGCAGTACTTC. The encoded protein is CASSFRRTGAYEQYF.

V usage is TRBV7-9 and J usage is TRBJ1-6; 7 nucleotides align to TRBD1. The CDR3 has 16 residues. Per the germline V gene, CDR1 is SEHNR and CDR2 is FQNEAQ (reference sequence). V lost 6 bases and J lost 6; bases outside the gene matches: 11. The CDR3 region has the DNA TGTGCCAGCAGTCCTATGGGACAGTCATTTAATTCACCCCTCCACTTT. As protein: CASSPMGQSFNSPLHF.

The V and J genes are TRBV13 and TRBJ1-1; a weak D match, TRBD1 (5 bases). The V and J ends lost 6 bases and 3 bases respectively, with 14 bases between them. The CDR3 length is 14 residues. Germline loops: CDR1 PRHDT, CDR2 FYEKMQ (reference sequence). CDR3 DNA sequence: TGTGCCAGCAGTGGGGGGGTAAGGGACACTGAAGCTTTCTTT. It specifies CASSGGVRDTEAFF.

The J gene is TRBJ1-2, the V gene TRBV3-1 (or the pseudogene TRBV3-2); the match to TRBD1 covers 10 bases. The germline CDR1 and CDR2 sequences are LGHDT and YNNKEL (reference sequence). The ends lost 6 bases at V and 3 bases at J; junction bases unmatched: 22. The CDR3 has 20 amino acids. CDR3 DNA sequence: TGTGCCAGCAGTCCATCGTTGGGGCCGGGACAGGGGAGTATTTACTATGGCTACACCTTC. Its protein product is CASSPSLGPGQGSIYYGYTF.

This clone was recorded only once. The chain carries TRBV5-1 and TRBJ2-7; D is unresolved. The CDR3 is 15 residues long. V gave up 3 bases and J gave up 0 bases, with 13 bases separating them. Germline CDR1 and CDR2: SGHRS and YFSETQ. CDR3: CASSSTGSDSYEQYF. CDR3 nucleotide sequence: TGCGCCAGCAGCTCCACCGGGTCGGACTCCTACGAGCAGTACTTC.

The rearrangement joins TRBV19 to TRBJ2-6, with D tentatively TRBD2 (5 bases). CDR3 length equals 17 residues. Trimming left V 8 bases short and J 0 bases short, with 17 bases between. The germline gives CDR1 LNHDA, CDR2 SQIVND (reference sequence). CDR3 coding DNA: TGTGCCAGTGGAAGGGTGCGGGCCCTCTCTGGGGCCAACGTCCTGACTTTC. Encoded protein: CASGRVRALSGANVLTF.

Only a few counts were recorded for this clone. The J gene is TRBJ2-3, the V gene TRBV5-4; no reliable D call. Germline V lookup: CDR1 SGHNT, CDR2 YYREEE (reference sequence). CDR3 length equals 13 residues. Trimming cost V 8 bases and J 0 bases, with 10 bases left between them. CDR3 in DNA: TGTGCCAGTGTCCAGGAAAGCACAGATACGCAGTATTTT. It specifies CASVQESTDTQYF.

V is TRBV5-1 and J is TRBJ1-1; D might be TRBD1 (5 bases). This CDR3 is 15 amino acids long. Trimming shortened V by 1 base and J by 0 bases, and 10 bases separated the two germline ends. In germline, CDR1 is SGHRS, CDR2 YFSETQ. CDR3 in amino acids: CASSLSQAMNTEAFF. In DNA, the CDR3 is TGCGCCAGCAGCTTGTCACAGGCCATGAACACTGAAGCTTTCTTT.

The V call is TRBV3-1 (or the pseudogene TRBV3-2), the J call TRBJ1-2; D not certain. This CDR3 is built from 16 residues. V gave up 1 base and J gave up 0 bases, with 12 bases separating them. CDR1 is LGHDT, CDR2 YNNKEL, per germline (reference sequence). The CDR3 is CASSQALVGPNYGYTF. The DNA for the CDR3 is TGTGCCAGCAGCCAAGCTCTCGTGGGCCCTAACTATGGCTACACCTTC.